The 14 T cell receptor beta chains presented below share a single source sample, sequenced in a study of molecular identifiers for immune sequencing clone quantification. TCRdb re-derived calls from the PCR reads in MiXCR, one entry per CDR3 protein. The sample shows about 330,000 distinct CDR3 sequences, roughly a quarter of them seen only once. The specimen sequenced was naive CD8+ T cells from blood, with Jurkat cell RNA spiked in. Subset meaning: FACS-sorted CD8+CD4-CCR7+CD45RA+ naive T cells. The receptors were gathered from a human donor in good health. Some libraries in this study had Jurkat cell RNA spiked in.

The gene calls are TRBV11-3 and TRBJ2-3; 8 nucleotides line up with TRBD1. CDR3 length: 17 residues. In germline, CDR1 is SGHNT, CDR2 YENEEA. The ends lost 4 bases at V and 5 bases at J; junction bases unmatched: 14. CDR3 nucleotides: TGTGCCAGCAGCTCAGGGGGTACAGGGGGTTACTTAGATACGCAGTATTTT. This gives the protein CASSSGGTGGYLDTQYF.

This clonotype came up many times. The chain's CDR3 is CASSSGTGELFF. In DNA, the CDR3 is TGTGCCAGCAGTAGCGGAACCGGGGAGCTGTTTTTT. This sequence joins TRBV6-2 or TRBV6-3 and TRBJ2-2; TRBD2 might be the D (5 bases). The V end lost 5 bases, the J end lost 5 bases, and 6 bases lay between the germline ends. The germline gives CDR1 MNHEY, CDR2 SVGEGT. The CDR3 is made up of 12 amino acids.

Turning to this clonotype: An end of the junction differs from the germline gene, which may be a read error. The chain couples TRBV4-3 to TRBJ2-7; D is possibly TRBD2 (5 bases). This CDR3 is built from 17 residues. The germline V gene encodes CDR1 LGHNA and CDR2 YSLEER. CDR3 DNA: TGCACCAGCAGCCAAGACGGGGAAATAGCGCCATCCTACGAGCAGTACTTC. This translates into CTSSQDGEIAPSYEQYF.

Turning to this clonotype: Compared with germline, one end of the junction differs, possibly owing to a read error. The V and J genes are TRBV9 and TRBJ1-1; D may be TRBD1 (5 bases). Germline assignment: CDR1 SGDLS and CDR2 YYNGEE. The CDR3 covers 15 residues. The CDR3 bases are TGTGCCCGCAGCTCCCGGGGGATGGCGGACCCTGAGGCTTTCTTT. This sequence encodes CARSSRGMADPEAFF.

The chain joins TRBV6-2 or TRBV6-3 to TRBJ2-7; the D is unclear. The germline V gene has CDR1 MNHEY and CDR2 SVGEGT. V gave up 4 bases and J gave up 3 bases, with 10 bases separating them. CDR3 length equals 13 residues. The DNA for the CDR3 is TGTGCCAGCAGTTTCGGCGTGGGCTACGAGCAGTACTTC. This sequence encodes CASSFGVGYEQYF.

About this clonotype itself: Just one base apart from a much larger clone, this may be a read error. V usage is TRBV12-3 or TRBV12-4 and J usage is TRBJ1-2; no reliable D call. V was pared by 3 bases and J by 6 bases, with 14 bases between. This CDR3 spans 14 amino acids. CDR3 sequence reads: CASSFSIPGDGYTF. Here the CDR3 DNA reads TGTGCCAGCAGTTTTTCGATACCAGGCGATGGCTACACCTTC.

Only a few counts were recorded for this clonotype. This chain connects TRBV19 to TRBJ2-2, with 10 bases that match TRBD2. This CDR3 has 15 amino acids. Trimming cost V 7 bases and J 3 bases; bases outside gene matches: 5. Germline CDR1 is LNHDA and CDR2 is SQIVND (reference sequence). CDR3: CASKLAGQDTGELFF. The CDR3 DNA follows: TGTGCCAGTAAACTAGCGGGGCAAGACACCGGGGAGCTGTTTTTT.

As for this clonotype: Since a much larger clone is just one base distant, this may be a read error. The chain combines TRBV12-3 or TRBV12-4 with TRBJ1-4; D perhaps matches TRBD1 (6 bases). The CDR3 covers 12 residues. Trimming removed 7 bases at V and 10 bases at J, with 13 bases between. CDR3 amino acids: CASTGGSRKLFF. The CDR3 DNA reads as TGTGCCAGCACCGGGGGCAGCCGAAAACTGTTTTTT.

A few counts support this clonotype. A much larger clone differs from this one at a single base, so this may be a read error. This chain uses TRBV14 with TRBJ1-1; no reliable D call. V shed 5 bases and J shed 7 bases, with 23 bases lying between them. Germline CDR1 is SGHDN and CDR2 is FVKESK. The CDR3 has 16 amino acids. The CDR3 loop reads CASSKEGNGLRGEAFF. The CDR3 nucleotides read TGTGCCAGCAGCAAGGAGGGCAACGGGCTCCGGGGTGAAGCTTTCTTT.

This clonotype was seen only a few times. The rearrangement uses TRBV3-1 and TRBJ1-4; 7 nucleotides agree with TRBD1. Germline trimming cut 4 bases from V and 5 bases from J; bases unmatched to any gene: 4. CDR3 length: 14 residues. Germline CDR1 and CDR2: LGHDT and YNNKEL (reference sequence). The CDR3 protein is CASSLGQLNEKLFF. In DNA, the CDR3 is TGTGCCAGCAGCCTGGGACAGTTGAATGAAAAACTGTTTTTT.

The V call is TRBV12-3 or TRBV12-4, the J call TRBJ1-1; possible D gene TRBD1, 5 bases. V was shortened by 6 bases and J by 1 base, with 27 bases between the two germline ends. This CDR3 has 19 amino acids. The CDR3 loop reads CASSPFLGAISQPNTEAFF. The DNA for the CDR3 is TGTGCCAGCAGCCCCTTTCTAGGGGCAATCAGTCAGCCGAACACTGAAGCTTTCTTT.

Many counts were recorded for this clonotype. The chain combines TRBV29-1 with TRBJ2-2; D not certain. Trimming took 3 bases from V and 1 from J, leaving 6 bases between them. CDR3 length: 13 residues. Germline V gene data show CDR1 as SQVTM and CDR2 as ANQGSEA. The CDR3 loop reads CSVDGQNTGELFF. DNA of the CDR3: TGCAGCGTTGATGGGCAGAACACCGGGGAGCTGTTTTTT.

The chain links TRBV20-1 to TRBJ1-1; D remains unclear. Germline lookup yields CDR1 DFQATT and CDR2 SNEGSKA (reference sequence). Trimming pared 0 bases from V and 7 bases from J, leaving 15 bases between. The CDR3 length is 14 residues. CDR3 in amino acids: CSARDRDEVYEAFF. The CDR3 DNA follows: TGCAGTGCTAGAGATCGGGATGAGGTCTATGAAGCTTTCTTT.

A remark on this clonotype: The CDR3 does not close with the conserved phenylalanine or tryptophan, likely indicating a read error. The chain recombines TRBV3-1 with TRBJ1-5; D gene ambiguous. CDR1 LGHDT and CDR2 YNNKEL come from the germline V gene (reference sequence). With 1 base removed from V and 6 bases from J, the gap between germline ends came to 7 bases. The CDR3 is 13 amino acids. CDR3 in DNA: TGTGCCAGCAGCCAAGCCGCAGGTCAGCCCCAGCATTAT. As protein: CASSQAAGQPQHY.